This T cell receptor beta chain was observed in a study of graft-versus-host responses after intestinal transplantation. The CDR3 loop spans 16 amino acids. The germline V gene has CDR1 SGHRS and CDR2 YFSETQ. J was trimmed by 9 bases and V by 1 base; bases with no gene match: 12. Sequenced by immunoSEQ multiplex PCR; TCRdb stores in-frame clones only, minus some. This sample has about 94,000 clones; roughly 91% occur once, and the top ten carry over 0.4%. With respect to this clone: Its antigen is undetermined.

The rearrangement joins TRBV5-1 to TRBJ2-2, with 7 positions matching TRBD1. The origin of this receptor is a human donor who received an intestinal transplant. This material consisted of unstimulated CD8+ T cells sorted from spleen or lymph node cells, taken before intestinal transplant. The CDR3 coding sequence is TGCGCCAGCAGCTTGCGGGCCGCAGGGGGTAATCGGGAGCTGTTTTTT. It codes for CASSLRAAGGNRELFF.